One and the same sample provided the 24 T cell receptor beta chains below, sequenced in a study of cytomegalovirus exposure and HLA in healthy donors. PCR involved 60 Vbeta and 13 Jbeta primers. TCRdb's copy holds only in-frame clones and misses some; the assay was immunoSEQ multiplex PCR. Among about 110,000 clones listed, 75% to 80% were seen once. The sample comprised PBMCs. These receptors came from a woman aged 30 to 39 in good health and CMV-seronegative.

This chain links TRBV6-5 with TRBJ1-4; 10 bases agree with TRBD1. The germline gives CDR1 MNHEY, CDR2 SVGAGI. V trimming: 4 bases; J trimming: 5 bases; junction bases outside the gene matches: 4. CDR3 length: 15 residues. CDR3: CASSLTGGPNEKLFF. The CDR3 DNA reads as TGTGCCAGCAGTTTGACAGGGGGCCCAAATGAAAAACTGTTTTTT.

V and J are TRBV16 and TRBJ2-7, with 8 bases fitting TRBD1. The length of the CDR3 is 14 residues. V dropped 0 bases and J dropped 5; count of bases not matched to a gene: 3. Per the germline V gene, CDR1 is KGHSY and CDR2 is FQNENV. CDR3 loop: CASSQSRQGNEQYF. CDR3 DNA sequence: TGTGCCAGCAGCCAATCGAGACAGGGGAACGAGCAGTACTTC.

The chain combines TRBV7-2 with TRBJ2-5; 10 bases align to TRBD2. This CDR3 spans 16 amino acids. Germline V CDR1 and CDR2: SGHTA, FQGNSA. Trimming cost V 5 bases and J 5 bases; bases outside gene matches: 11. CDR3 nucleotides: TGTGCCAGCAGCCCATCCCTAGCGGGAGAGTGGGAGACCCAGTACTTC. Protein product: CASSPSLAGEWETQYF.

The chain links TRBV21-1 to TRBJ2-7; the tabulated D call, TRBD1, remains unverified against the DNA. TRBV21-1 is annotated as a pseudogene. The CDR3 length is 16 residues. The CDR3 is CASSLPQGAFPYEQYF. CDR3 DNA sequence: TGTGCCAGCAGTTTACCGCAGGGGGCCTTCCCCTACGAGCAGTACTTC.

On this clone: One junction end does not reproduce the germline sequence, and a read error may be involved. This chain joins TRBV7-7 and TRBJ2-7; the D gene is possibly TRBD2 (6 bases). Germline V CDR1 and CDR2: SSHAT, FNYEAQ (reference sequence). CDR3 length equals 14 residues. The chain's CDR3 is CASSFPGLTYEQYF. The CDR3 coding sequence is TGTGCTAGCAGCTTCCCGGGACTTACCTACGAGCAGTACTTC. The full variable domain, in which reference TRBV7-7 and TRBJ2-7 provide the parts outside the CDR3, is GAGVSQSPRYKVTKRGQDVTLRCDPISSHATLYWYQQALGQGPEFLTYFNYEAQPDKSGLPSDRFSAERPEGSISTLTIQRTEQRDSAMYRCASSFPGLTYEQYFGPGTRLTVT.

J is TRBJ1-1 and V is TRBV29-1, with TRBD1 matching 8 bases. The CDR3 spans 13 residues. V lost 2 bases to trimming and J lost 4 bases; unmatched junction nucleotides: 3. CDR1 and CDR2 from the germline V gene are SQVTM and ANQGSEA. This CDR3 reads CSVETGQGTEAFF. The CDR3 DNA follows: TGCAGCGTTGAAACCGGACAGGGCACTGAAGCTTTCTTT.

This rearrangement joins TRBV15 to TRBJ1-3; D not resolved. Deletions cut 5 bases from V and 0 bases from J, with 11 bases between. The CDR3 length is 15 residues. The V gene's germline CDR1 is LNHNV and CDR2 YYDKDF (reference sequence). CDR3 in amino acids: CATSFERYSGNTIYF. The CDR3 coding sequence is TGTGCCACCAGCTTCGAGAGATACTCTGGAAACACCATATATTTT.

V gene TRBV4-3 combines with J gene TRBJ1-1, with 8 nucleotides matching TRBD1. V was pared by 1 base and J by 5 bases, with 6 bases of the junction left unmatched. Germline lookup yields CDR1 LGHNA and CDR2 YSLEER. The CDR3 is 15 amino acids. The CDR3 nucleotides are TGCGCCAGCAGCCAAGCCCAGGGGGCTTTTACTGAAGCTTTCTTT. Its translation: CASSQAQGAFTEAFF.

This chain connects TRBV6-6 to TRBJ2-6, with 8 bases matching TRBD1. Germline V gene data show CDR1 as MNHNY and CDR2 as SVGAGI (reference sequence). The CDR3 covers 15 residues. The V segment lost 6 bases and the J segment 2 bases; nucleotides outside the gene matches: 3. CDR3 amino acids: CASRETGAGANVLTF. CDR3 nucleotide sequence: TGTGCCAGCAGGGAGACAGGGGCTGGGGCCAACGTCCTGACTTTC.

The chain has TRBV7-9 and TRBJ1-5; 11 bases are shared with TRBD1. Germline lookup yields CDR1 SEHNR and CDR2 FQNEAQ (reference sequence). CDR3 length: 17 residues. With V trimmed by 5 bases and J by 4 bases, 10 bases remained unmatched. DNA for the CDR3: TGTGCCAGCAGCCCGGGACAGGGGGAGTTAGTGAATCAGCCCCAGCATTTT. Protein: CASSPGQGELVNQPQHF.

The chain joins TRBV4-3 to TRBJ1-2, with D possibly being TRBD1 (6 bases). V was cut by 1 base and J by 1 base, with 10 bases left in between. CDR1 LGHNA and CDR2 YSLEER come from the germline V gene. The CDR3 spans 15 residues. CDR3 in amino acids: CASSQVGQLNYGYTF. The CDR3, as DNA: TGCGCCAGCAGCCAAGTTGGACAGCTTAACTATGGCTACACCTTC.

V usage is TRBV10-3 and J usage is TRBJ1-1; 7 bases line up with TRBD1. The CDR3 has 12 amino acids. V was pared by 11 bases and J by 2 bases, with 5 bases of the junction left unmatched. The germline V gene has CDR1 ENHRY and CDR2 SYGVKD. The CDR3 region is CAGGTDNTEAFF. The CDR3 DNA reads TGTGCCGGGGGGACAGATAACACTGAAGCTTTCTTT.

The chain has TRBV9 and TRBJ2-7; the match to TRBD2 covers 12 bases. Trimming cost V 4 bases and J 1 base; bases outside gene matches: 3. The germline V gene encodes CDR1 SGDLS and CDR2 YYNGEE. CDR3 length: 15 amino acids. The DNA of the CDR3 is TGTGCCAGCAGCAAGCTAGCGGGGGGGTCCTACGAGCAGTACTTC. It codes for CASSKLAGGSYEQYF.

V usage is TRBV4-2 and J usage is TRBJ2-5; TRBD2 matches 14 bases. The V gene end was trimmed by 0 bases and the J gene end by 3 bases; junction bases not matched to a gene: 6. Germline CDR1 reads LGHNA; CDR2 reads YNFKEQ. The CDR3 loop spans 18 amino acids. This CDR3 reads CASSQEDGTSGGEETQYF. CDR3 coding DNA: TGTGCCAGCAGCCAAGAGGATGGGACTAGCGGGGGAGAAGAGACCCAGTACTTC.

The CDR3 sequence is CAWSLTGPGYTF. In DNA, the CDR3 is TGTGCCTGGAGTCTAACAGGGCCTGGCTACACCTTC. This chain uses TRBV30 with TRBJ1-2; possibly TRBD1 for D (6 bases). Germline V lookup: CDR1 GTSNPN, CDR2 SVGIG (reference sequence). V gave up 2 bases and J gave up 7 bases, with 11 bases separating them. The CDR3 covers 12 residues.

This clone was observed a handful of times. The chain combines TRBV20-1 with TRBJ2-5; maybe TRBD2 (6 bases). Germline V gene data show CDR1 as DFQATT and CDR2 as SNEGSKA (reference sequence). The CDR3 totals 11 residues. V lost 6 bases and J lost 7, with 12 bases in between. The CDR3 loop is CSADTEGTQYF. The CDR3, as DNA: TGCAGTGCGGACACGGAGGGGACCCAGTACTTC.

This clone was recorded a few times. The chain carries TRBV4-1 and TRBJ1-4; D unresolved. Germline values: CDR1 MGHRA, CDR2 YSYEKL. The CDR3 has 16 residues. The V and J ends lost 2 bases and 3 bases respectively, with 13 bases between them. CDR3 bases: TGCGCCAGCAGCCAATGGTTTGAGTCGCCTAATGAAAAACTGTTTTTT. It yields the protein CASSQWFESPNEKLFF.

This chain connects TRBV10-3 to TRBJ1-2; no clear D. The V end was cut by 0 bases, the J end by 4 bases, with 3 bases between. The CDR3 is 12 amino acids. Germline assignment: CDR1 ENHRY and CDR2 SYGVKD. The DNA of the CDR3 is TGTGCCATCAGTGAGTCCAGCTATGGCTACACCTTC. It codes for CAISESSYGYTF.

The gene calls are TRBV6-1 and TRBJ2-3; the D gene is possibly TRBD2 (5 bases). The V and J ends lost 0 bases and 0 bases respectively, with 7 bases between them. The CDR3 is 15 residues long. Looked up from germline, CDR1 is MNHNS and CDR2 is SASEGT. Here the CDR3 DNA reads TGTGCCAGCAGTGAAGCTCGGAGGAGCACAGATACGCAGTATTTT. This encodes CASSEARRSTDTQYF.

The chain uses TRBV2 and TRBJ2-5; maybe TRBD2 (6 bases). The CDR3 extends over 15 amino acids. The ends were cut back, 1 base at V and 7 bases at J, with 16 bases in the middle. Germline V lookup: CDR1 SNHLY, CDR2 FYNNEI. CDR3 sequence reads: CASSEGSGGGTTQYF. For the CDR3, the DNA is TGTGCCAGCAGTGAAGGCAGTGGGGGAGGAACGACCCAGTACTTC.

This chain links TRBV5-4 with TRBJ2-6; tentatively, D is TRBD1 (5 bases). Germline CDR1 and CDR2: SGHNT and YYREEE (reference sequence). V was trimmed by 4 bases and J by 4 bases, leaving 18 bases between them. CDR3 length: 17 amino acids. The CDR3 region is CASSLGQGIPGANVLTF. CDR3 bases: TGTGCCAGCAGCCTCGGGCAGGGTATTCCCGGGGCCAACGTCCTGACTTTC. Filled out from reference TRBV5-4 and TRBJ2-6, the complete variable domain reads ETGVTQSPTHLIKTRGQQVTLRCSSQSGHNTVSWYQQALGQGPQFIFQYYREEENGRGNFPPRFSGLQFPNYSSELNVNALELDDSALYLCASSLGQGIPGANVLTFGAGSRLTVL.

The chain is built from TRBV7-9 and TRBJ2-3; 8 bases align to TRBD2. CDR3 length: 14 residues. The V gene's germline CDR1 is SEHNR and CDR2 FQNEAQ (reference sequence). J was trimmed by 6 bases and V by 1 base; bases with no gene match: 3. The CDR3 nucleotides read TGTGCCAGCAGCTTAGGGCGGGGGGCGGATACGCAGTATTTT. The encoded protein is CASSLGRGADTQYF. Drawing the rest from reference TRBV7-9 and TRBJ2-3, the complete variable domain is DTGVSQNPRHKITKRGQNVTFRCDPISEHNRLYWYRQTLGQGPEFLTYFQNEAQLEKSRLLSDRFSAERPKGSFSTLEIQRTEQGDSAMYLCASSLGRGADTQYFGPGTRLTVL.

The genes are TRBV27 and TRBJ2-5; 7 positions match TRBD1. Germline values: CDR1 MNHEY, CDR2 SMNVEV (reference sequence). V lost 6 bases to trimming and J lost 5 bases; unmatched junction nucleotides: 6. The length of the CDR3 is 13 residues. The CDR3 reads CASSWTGWETQYF. As DNA, the CDR3 is TGTGCCAGCAGCTGGACAGGTTGGGAGACCCAGTACTTC.

The chain uses TRBV7-2 and TRBJ2-1; D call uncertain. V lost 1 base and J lost 7, with 5 bases in between. This CDR3 region has 12 residues. CDR1 and CDR2 (germline): SGHTA, FQGNSA. The CDR3 loop is CASSLVSNEQFF. The CDR3 DNA is TGTGCCAGCAGCTTAGTATCGAATGAGCAGTTCTTC.